The rows below give T cell receptor beta chains drawn from one sample of a study of T-cell memory formation after mild COVID-19. TCRdb fed the 5' RACE reads into MiXCR, producing one record per CDR3 protein. The sample comprises roughly 280,000 distinct CDR3 sequences, 15% to 20% of which are singletons, and around a fifth rests with the top ten. Sequenced material: PBMCs or a T cell subset sorted from them (not recorded which). The receptors derive from a man younger than 35 who had mild COVID-19 (a few samples of this study predate the infection). Cell type and time point are not known. CDR3s include the opening cysteine and the closing phenylalanine or tryptophan. Clone size is given for some rows only: seen once, a few or many times, or a class if the clone is expanded.

j_call: TRBJ1-1; clone_size: -; v_call: TRBV7-2; cdr3_aa: CASRERQGGNTEAFF
j_call: TRBJ2-7; clone_size: -; v_call: TRBV4-2; cdr3_aa: CASSQGLAVTYEQYF
j_call: TRBJ1-3; clone_size: few; v_call: TRBV12-3/TRBV12-4; cdr3_aa: CASRRVLSGNTIYF
j_call: TRBJ2-1; clone_size: few; v_call: TRBV5-1; cdr3_aa: CASSGGTGDNEQFF
j_call: TRBJ2-7; clone_size: few; v_call: TRBV5-1; cdr3_aa: CASSLGAGEHEQYF
j_call: TRBJ2-3; clone_size: -; v_call: TRBV18; cdr3_aa: CASSRPPGDTQYF
j_call: TRBJ1-3; clone_size: many; v_call: TRBV6-5; cdr3_aa: CASSPEGTSGNTIYF
j_call: TRBJ2-2; clone_size: few; v_call: TRBV7-8; cdr3_aa: CASRRRAVRDAGELFF
j_call: TRBJ1-2; clone_size: -; v_call: TRBV5-1; cdr3_aa: CASSLLTTDYGYTF
j_call: TRBJ2-3; clone_size: few; v_call: TRBV7-2; cdr3_aa: CASSLVWQGRDTQYF
j_call: TRBJ1-5; clone_size: few; v_call: TRBV7-2; cdr3_aa: CASSLFLGGNQPQHF
j_call: TRBJ2-1; clone_size: few; v_call: TRBV20-1; cdr3_aa: CSAREAPEQFF
j_call: TRBJ2-2; clone_size: many; v_call: TRBV7-2; cdr3_aa: CASSTGTHTGELFF
j_call: TRBJ1-2; clone_size: few; v_call: TRBV6-2/TRBV6-3; cdr3_aa: CASSYSITTSRGPRDWDYGYTF
j_call: TRBJ2-1; clone_size: -; v_call: TRBV7-2; cdr3_aa: CASSLPSSGGLDNEQFF
j_call: TRBJ1-3; clone_size: many; v_call: TRBV18; cdr3_aa: CASSPSQGFSGNTIYF
j_call: TRBJ1-4; clone_size: -; v_call: TRBV5-1; cdr3_aa: CASSLAGAYEKLFF
j_call: TRBJ1-1; clone_size: -; v_call: TRBV9; cdr3_aa: CASSVDPAGQYEAFF
j_call: TRBJ2-5; clone_size: -; v_call: TRBV7-3; cdr3_aa: CASREQGQETQYF
j_call: TRBJ1-6; clone_size: few; v_call: TRBV5-4; cdr3_aa: CASSLGVAQGGSPLHF
j_call: TRBJ2-5; clone_size: few; v_call: TRBV6-5; cdr3_aa: CASRNQETQYF
j_call: TRBJ2-4; clone_size: -; v_call: TRBV5-1; cdr3_aa: CASSSTLAKNIQYF
j_call: TRBJ1-1; clone_size: -; v_call: TRBV19; cdr3_aa: CAVKPGRRNTEAFF
j_call: TRBJ2-1; clone_size: few; v_call: TRBV7-9; cdr3_aa: CASSLGTSGGEEQFF
j_call: TRBJ1-4; clone_size: many; v_call: TRBV14; cdr3_aa: CASSQEWASNEKLFF
j_call: TRBJ2-2; clone_size: -; v_call: TRBV7-9; cdr3_aa: CASSETNTGELFF
j_call: TRBJ2-5; clone_size: -; v_call: TRBV4-3; cdr3_aa: CASSQDGFLSQGTQYF
j_call: TRBJ2-1; clone_size: few; v_call: TRBV6-4; cdr3_aa: CASSDSGGSPHF
j_call: TRBJ2-3; clone_size: -; v_call: TRBV6-6; cdr3_aa: CASSSRQGVTSTDTQYF
j_call: TRBJ1-6; clone_size: many; v_call: TRBV30; cdr3_aa: CAWSVYENSPLHF